This T cell receptor (beta chain) emerged from a study of blood T cell repertoires in COVID-19. The overall study: Spain, Italy and the United States supplied samples that represented acute and convalescent COVID-19. Sample material is recorded as cDNA or gDNA derived from T cells, B-cell-depleted T cells, or PBMCs.

In the study's own analysis: Nucleated cell counts were estimated from reference gene primer amplification. Here immunoSEQ multiplex PCR was the method, and the copy in TCRdb shows in-frame clones only, minus some. Clone size and the V and J calls come from that table; the DNA yielded D and trimming. The profile shows about 160,000 clones, 80% to 90% of them singletons. A Seattle source enrolled patients during active infection and followed them longitudinally. This clone has just one count. This CDR3 is built from 13 residues. Germline V gene data show CDR1 as SGHRS and CDR2 as YFSETQ. Germline trimming cut 4 bases from V and 8 bases from J; bases unmatched to any gene: 8.

The V and J genes are TRBV5-1 and TRBJ1-2; the match to TRBD1 covers 7 bases. This TCR came from a woman in her seventies with COVID-19, enrolled during active disease. Sequenced: peripheral blood. As DNA, the CDR3 is TGCGCCAGCAGCCTAGACAGGGTGGAAGGCTACACCTTC. Translating it yields CASSLDRVEGYTF.